These T cell receptor beta chains were read from a single sample in a study of T cells in Graves' hyperthyroidism and ophthalmopathy. MiXCR, applied by TCRdb to the multiplex PCR reads, yields one record per CDR3 protein. The data show roughly 750,000 distinct CDR3 sequences, roughly 15% seen once. Sequencing used blood. All receptors derive from a man in his late teens or twenties with Graves' hyperthyroidism. Both conserved end residues are part of each CDR3. A D gene is named only where the DNA matches it firmly. Clone size is stated in some rows and not others, as once, few, many or a class when expanded.

J: TRBJ2-3; size: many; length: 16; D: TRBD2; V: TRBV29-1; CDR3: CSVGGPSGGLTDTQYF; DNA: TGCAGCGTTGGGGGCCCTAGCGGGGGACTCACAGATACGCAGTATTTT
J: TRBJ2-7; size: NA; length: 13; D: TRBD1; V: TRBV20-1; CDR3: CSARTTGAYEQYF; DNA: TGCAGTGCTCGGACAACAGGGGCCTACGAGCAGTACTTC
J: TRBJ2-5; size: NA; length: 13; D: TRBD1; V: TRBV9; CDR3: CASSWTGDETQYF; DNA: TGTGCCAGCAGCTGGACAGGGGACGAGACCCAGTACTTC
J: TRBJ2-3; size: NA; length: 15; D: NA; V: TRBV28; CDR3: CASSLVQGWTDTQYF; DNA: TGTGCCAGCAGTTTGGTTCAGGGGTGGACAGATACGCAGTATTTT
J: TRBJ1-5; size: few; length: 15; D: TRBD1; V: TRBV4-1; CDR3: CASSQDRDRAQPQHF; DNA: TGCGCCAGCAGCCAAGACCGGGACAGGGCCCAGCCCCAGCATTTT
J: TRBJ2-2; size: NA; length: 17; D: TRBD1; V: TRBV7-9; CDR3: CASSEKRDRANTGELFF; DNA: TGTGCCAGCAGCGAAAAACGGGACAGGGCTAACACCGGGGAGCTGTTTTTT
J: TRBJ2-7; size: NA; length: 16; D: TRBD1; V: TRBV28; CDR3: CASSPRGSDRGHEQYF; DNA: TGTGCCAGCAGCCCAAGAGGTTCGGACAGGGGCCACGAGCAGTACTTC
J: TRBJ1-6; size: few; length: 13; D: NA; V: TRBV15; CDR3: CATRLTENSPLHF; DNA: TGTGCCACCCGGCTGACAGAAAATTCACCCCTCCACTTT
J: TRBJ1-1; size: few; length: 14; D: NA; V: TRBV7-9; CDR3: CASSLAPSNTEAFF; DNA: TGTGCCAGCAGCTTAGCGCCTTCGAACACTGAAGCTTTCTTT
J: TRBJ2-3; size: NA; length: 15; D: TRBD1; V: TRBV19; CDR3: CASSIDLGQGDTQYF; DNA: TGTGCCAGTAGTATAGATCTGGGACAGGGGGATACGCAGTATTTT
J: TRBJ1-1; size: many; length: 15; D: NA; V: TRBV2; CDR3: CASRDLGLLNTEAFF; DNA: TGTGCCAGCAGGGACTTGGGACTTCTGAACACTGAAGCTTTCTTT
J: TRBJ1-1; size: NA; length: 16; D: NA; V: TRBV6-5; CDR3: CASSYLPTGRNTEAFF; DNA: TGTGCCAGCAGTTACTTACCGACAGGCCGGAACACTGAAGCTTTCTTT
J: TRBJ2-5; size: few; length: 14; D: NA; V: TRBV19; CDR3: CASSIQAGAGTQYF; DNA: TGTGCCAGTAGTATCCAGGCAGGAGCTGGGACCCAGTACTTC
J: TRBJ2-5; size: many; length: 13; D: NA; V: TRBV20-1; CDR3: CSARDPGKETQYF; DNA: TGCAGTGCTAGAGACCCGGGGAAAGAGACCCAGTACTTC
J: TRBJ2-7; size: many; length: 15; D: NA; V: TRBV7-8; CDR3: CASSDGATSSYEQYF; DNA: TGTGCCAGCAGCGATGGCGCGACTAGCTCCTACGAGCAGTACTTC
J: TRBJ2-5; size: many; length: 14; D: NA; V: TRBV28; CDR3: CASSLTGTQETQYF; DNA: TGTGCCAGCAGTCTTACAGGGACCCAAGAGACCCAGTACTTC
J: TRBJ2-1; size: once; length: 14; D: TRBD2; V: TRBV5-1; CDR3: CASRIAGESHEQFF; DNA: TGCGCCAGCAGGATAGCGGGAGAGTCCCATGAGCAGTTCTTC